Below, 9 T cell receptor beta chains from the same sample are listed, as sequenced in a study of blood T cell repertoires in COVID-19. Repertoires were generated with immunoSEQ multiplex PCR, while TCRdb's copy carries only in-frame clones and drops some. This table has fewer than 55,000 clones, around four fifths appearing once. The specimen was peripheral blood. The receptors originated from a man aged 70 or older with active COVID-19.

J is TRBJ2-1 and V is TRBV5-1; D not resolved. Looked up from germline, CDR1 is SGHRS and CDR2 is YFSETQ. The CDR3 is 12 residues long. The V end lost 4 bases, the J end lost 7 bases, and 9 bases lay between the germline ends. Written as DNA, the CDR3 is TGCGCCAGCAGCGAGCCCCCAAATGAGCAGTTCTTC. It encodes CASSEPPNEQFF.

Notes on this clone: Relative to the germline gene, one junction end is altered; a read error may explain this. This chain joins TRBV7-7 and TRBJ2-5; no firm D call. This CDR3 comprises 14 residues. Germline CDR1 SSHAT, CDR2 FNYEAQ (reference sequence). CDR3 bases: TGTGCTAGCAGCCCAGAAGTGGACCAAGAGACCCAGTACTTC. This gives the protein CASSPEVDQETQYF. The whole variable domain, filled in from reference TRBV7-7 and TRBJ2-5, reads GAGVSQSPRYKVTKRGQDVTLRCDPISSHATLYWYQQALGQGPEFLTYFNYEAQPDKSGLPSDRFSAERPEGSISTLTIQRTEQRDSAMYRCASSPEVDQETQYFGPGTRLLVL.

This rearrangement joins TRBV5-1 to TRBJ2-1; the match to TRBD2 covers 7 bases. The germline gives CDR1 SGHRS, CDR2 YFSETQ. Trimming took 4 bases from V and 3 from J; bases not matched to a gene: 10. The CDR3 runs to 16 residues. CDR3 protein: CASSPEGLPIYNEQFF. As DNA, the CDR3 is TGCGCCAGCAGCCCGGAGGGACTACCCATCTACAATGAGCAGTTCTTC.

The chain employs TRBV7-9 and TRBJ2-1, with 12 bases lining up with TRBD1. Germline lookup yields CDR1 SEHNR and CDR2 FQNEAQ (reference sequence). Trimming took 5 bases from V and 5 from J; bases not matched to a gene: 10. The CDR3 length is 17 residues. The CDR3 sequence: CASSPAGDRGHDNEQFF. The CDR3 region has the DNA TGTGCCAGCAGCCCAGCAGGGGACAGGGGGCACGACAATGAGCAGTTCTTC.

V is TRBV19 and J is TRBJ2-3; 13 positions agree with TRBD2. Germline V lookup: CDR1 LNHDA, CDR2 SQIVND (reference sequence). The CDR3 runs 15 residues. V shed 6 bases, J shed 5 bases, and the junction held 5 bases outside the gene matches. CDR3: CASRRLAGGLDTQYF. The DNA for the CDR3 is TGTGCCAGTAGAAGACTAGCGGGGGGTTTAGATACGCAGTATTTT.

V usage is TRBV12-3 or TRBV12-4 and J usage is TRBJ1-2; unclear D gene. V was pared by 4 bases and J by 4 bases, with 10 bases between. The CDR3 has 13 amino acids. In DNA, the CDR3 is TGTGCCAGCAGTTCACTAGTGGGCTATGGCTACACCTTC. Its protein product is CASSSLVGYGYTF.

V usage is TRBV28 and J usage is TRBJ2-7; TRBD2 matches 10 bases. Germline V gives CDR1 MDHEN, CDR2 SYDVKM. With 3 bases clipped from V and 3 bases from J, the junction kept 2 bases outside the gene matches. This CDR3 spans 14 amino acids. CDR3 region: CASSLIAGGYEQYF. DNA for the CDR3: TGTGCCAGCAGTTTGATAGCGGGGGGCTACGAGCAGTACTTC.

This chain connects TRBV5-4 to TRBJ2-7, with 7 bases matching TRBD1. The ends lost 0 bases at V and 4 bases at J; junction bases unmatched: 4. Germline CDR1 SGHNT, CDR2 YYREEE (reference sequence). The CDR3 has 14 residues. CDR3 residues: CASSLGQGVYEQYF. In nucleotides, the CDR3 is TGTGCCAGCAGCTTGGGGCAGGGGGTATACGAGCAGTACTTC.

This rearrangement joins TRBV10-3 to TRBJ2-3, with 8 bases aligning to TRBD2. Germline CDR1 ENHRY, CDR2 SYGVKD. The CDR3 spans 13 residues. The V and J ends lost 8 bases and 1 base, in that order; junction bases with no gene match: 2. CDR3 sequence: CAIGAGGTDTQYF. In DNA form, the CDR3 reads TGTGCCATCGGAGCGGGGGGCACAGATACGCAGTATTTT.